Each of the 25 T cell receptor beta chains below was sequenced from the same sample in a study of neurological immune-mediated disorders (dated by TCRdb to 2018 to 2020). The library was made by 5' RACE. Reads for this sample came from an Illumina HiSeq 2500. TCRdb itself trimmed the public reads at Q25 with fastp, ran MiXCR and retained productive beta chains. Under each unique CDR3 protein, matching rows form one entry showing the most common genes and DNA. In this sample the table shows 33,000 or so distinct CDR3 sequences, less than 8.5% of which occur a single time. The ten largest clonotypes hold 4.4% of the sample. Source material: PBMCs. The receptors stem from a woman aged 40 to 55 in good health.

There are many counts of this clonotype. The rearrangement uses TRBV3-1 and TRBJ2-1; TRBD1 agrees at 9 bases. The CDR3 loop spans 15 amino acids. Trimming removed 4 bases from V and 8 bases from J; junction bases left unmatched: 9. CDR1 is LGHDT, CDR2 YNNKEL, per germline (reference sequence). The CDR3 sequence is CASSPPGTGRHEQFF. The CDR3 bases are TGTGCCAGCAGCCCTCCCGGGACAGGGCGACATGAGCAGTTCTTC.

This clonotype was counted at least ten times. The chain joins TRBV7-9 to TRBJ2-7; 7 bases map to TRBD2. Germline CDR1 reads SEHNR; CDR2 reads FQNEAQ (reference sequence). The V and J ends lost 5 bases and 4 bases, in that order; junction bases with no gene match: 11. CDR3 length: 15 amino acids. The CDR3 here is CASSLEASGQYEQYF. CDR3 coding DNA: TGTGCCAGCAGCCTCGAGGCTAGCGGACAATACGAGCAGTACTTC.

This clonotype came up many times. The V and J genes are TRBV20-1 and TRBJ2-7, with 10 bases aligning to TRBD2. Germline trimming cut 6 bases from V and 5 bases from J; bases unmatched to any gene: 4. The CDR3 spans 12 residues. Per germline, CDR1 DFQATT and CDR2 SNEGSKA (reference sequence). CDR3 sequence reads: CSASSGSDEQYF. The CDR3 DNA follows: TGCAGTGCCTCTAGCGGGAGCGACGAGCAGTACTTC.

This clonotype was counted at least ten times. The gene calls are TRBV29-1 and TRBJ1-2, with D possibly TRBD1 on 5 matching bases. Trimming stripped 4 bases from V and 1 base from J, with 13 bases between. This CDR3 contains 14 residues. Germline V gene lookup returns CDR1 SQVTM and CDR2 ANQGSEA. The CDR3 region is CSVVAGGINYGYTF. CDR3 sequence (DNA): TGCAGCGTTGTGGCTGGGGGAATTAACTATGGCTACACCTTC.

This clonotype was detected ten times or more. The chain uses TRBV4-1 and TRBJ2-7; 7 nucleotides match TRBD2. Germline V gene sequence: CDR1 MGHRA, CDR2 YSYEKL. The CDR3 consists of 15 residues. Trimming at V came to 0 bases and at J to 3 bases, leaving 5 bases not matched to a gene. This CDR3 is CASSQELGGGYEQYV. The CDR3 DNA follows: TGCGCCAGCAGCCAAGAACTGGGCGGGGGCTACGAGCAGTACGTC.

This clonotype has ten or more counts. This rearrangement joins TRBV29-1 to TRBJ1-1; unclear D gene. Germline V gene data show CDR1 as SQVTM and CDR2 as ANQGSEA. With 1 base removed from V and 0 bases from J, the gap between germline ends came to 15 bases. The CDR3 totals 16 residues. DNA of the CDR3: TGCAGCGTTGAAGGGGTAAACAGAGATCTGAACACTGAAGCTTTCTTT. Translation: CSVEGVNRDLNTEAFF.

This clonotype was seen ten or more times. The rearrangement joins TRBV20-1 to TRBJ2-4; D is ambiguous. The CDR3 is 14 residues long. Trimming stripped 6 bases from V and 1 base from J, with 13 bases between. Germline V gives CDR1 DFQATT, CDR2 SNEGSKA (reference sequence). CDR3 in DNA: TGCAGTGCCAAAGAGGTCCGGGCCAAAAACATTCAGTACTTC. Protein sequence: CSAKEVRAKNIQYF.

This clonotype occurred many times. The rearrangement links TRBV10-3 to TRBJ2-5; TRBD1 aligns across 7 bases. V lost 4 bases to trimming and J lost 4 bases; unmatched junction nucleotides: 9. In germline, CDR1 is ENHRY, CDR2 SYGVKD. CDR3 size: 15 residues. CDR3 bases: TGTGCCATCAGTGGGACAGGCGCCCGGGGAGAGACCCAGTACTTC. It is translated as CAISGTGARGETQYF.

The table lists this clonotype with many counts. The gene calls are TRBV20-1 and TRBJ2-3; TRBD1 is a possible D gene (6 bases). Germline V CDR1 and CDR2: DFQATT, SNEGSKA (reference sequence). Trimming shortened V by 6 bases and J by 6 bases, and 19 bases separated the two germline ends. This CDR3 is built from 14 residues. Written as DNA, the CDR3 is TGCAGTGCAGTGGACAGCATAGAGAGGGATACGCAGTATTTT. Protein sequence: CSAVDSIERDTQYF.

This clonotype was recorded many times. The V gene is TRBV28, the J gene TRBJ2-3, with D unclear. The CDR3 covers 14 residues. Trimming removed 3 bases at V and 3 bases at J, with 10 bases between. Germline CDR1 and CDR2: MDHEN and SYDVKM. DNA of the CDR3: TGTGCCAGCAGTTTCTCTGCCAGTACAGATACGCAGTATTTT. Its protein product is CASSFSASTDTQYF.

This clonotype was observed many times. The chain recombines TRBV11-2 with TRBJ1-2, with TRBD1 identical over 7 bases. With 0 bases clipped from V and 6 bases from J, the junction kept 4 bases outside the gene matches. This CDR3 is 14 amino acids long. Germline CDR1 reads SGHAT; CDR2 reads FQNNGV. In nucleotides, the CDR3 is TGTGCCAGCAGCTTAGAACAGGGGAAGAATGGCTACACCTTC. Amino acid sequence: CASSLEQGKNGYTF.

This clonotype was detected many times. The CDR3 loop reads CAIRDRGNTEAFF. CDR3 in DNA: TGTGCCATCCGGGACAGGGGAAACACTGAAGCTTTCTTT. V usage is TRBV10-3 and J usage is TRBJ1-1; 10 positions agree with TRBD1. CDR3 size: 13 residues. V trimming: 8 bases; J trimming: 2 bases; junction bases outside the gene matches: 2. Per germline, CDR1 ENHRY and CDR2 SYGVKD.

This clonotype was picked up many times. J is TRBJ2-5 and V is TRBV11-2; D unresolved. Trimming removed 1 base at V and 5 bases at J, with 8 bases between. This CDR3 comprises 13 residues. The germline V gene has CDR1 SGHAT and CDR2 FQNNGV. CDR3 in amino acids: CASSLVGRETQYF. For the CDR3, the DNA is TGTGCCAGCAGCTTAGTAGGGCGCGAGACCCAGTACTTC.

This clonotype was seen many times. V is TRBV5-1 and J is TRBJ2-7, with D perhaps TRBD2 (6 bases). V was cut by 4 bases and J by 2 bases, with 19 bases left in between. CDR1 SGHRS and CDR2 YFSETQ come from the germline V gene. The CDR3 runs to 16 residues. CDR3 bases: TGCGCCAGCAGCGGCCTCAGCGGGTGGCACCCCTACGAGCAGTACTTC. As protein: CASSGLSGWHPYEQYF.

This clonotype occurred many times. V and J are TRBV4-1 and TRBJ1-4; weak D call: TRBD1 (6 bases). Trimming shortened V by 6 bases and J by 8 bases, and 22 bases separated the two germline ends. This CDR3 comprises 16 residues. Germline V lookup: CDR1 MGHRA, CDR2 YSYEKL. The CDR3 sequence is CASRPMFTTGREKLFF. For the CDR3, the DNA is TGCGCCAGCAGGCCCATGTTTACTACAGGGAGGGAAAAACTGTTTTTT.

The sample holds many counts of this clonotype. The CDR3 coding sequence is TGCAGCGTTGTATGGACGGGTGCAGTCAAGTATTTT. It encodes CSVVWTGAVKYF. V and J are TRBV29-1 and TRBJ2-3; D gene unclear. Germline lookup yields CDR1 SQVTM and CDR2 ANQGSEA. The V and J ends lost 4 bases and 13 bases respectively, with 18 bases between them. The CDR3 covers 12 residues.

In this sample, this clonotype turned up many times. The rearrangement links TRBV7-6 to TRBJ2-7, with 9 bases lining up with TRBD2. The germline V gene has CDR1 SGHVS and CDR2 FNYEAQ. The length of the CDR3 is 14 residues. J gave up 5 bases and V 1 base, and 3 bases lay outside the gene matches. CDR3 sequence reads: CASSLELAGHEQYF. The CDR3 nucleotides are TGTGCCAGCAGCTTAGAACTAGCGGGTCACGAGCAGTACTTC.

This clonotype was recorded at least ten times. This sequence joins TRBV20-1 and TRBJ2-7; D might be TRBD1 (6 bases). The CDR3 length is 11 residues. The germline gives CDR1 DFQATT, CDR2 SNEGSKA (reference sequence). V was cut by 7 bases and J by 4 bases, with 11 bases left in between. CDR3 sequence reads: CSVMDRYEQYF. The CDR3 DNA sequence: TGCAGTGTTATGGACAGATACGAGCAGTACTTC.

This clonotype was recorded at least ten times. The gene calls are TRBV7-9 and TRBJ2-3; the match to TRBD2 covers 12 bases. The CDR3 is made up of 17 amino acids. CDR1 and CDR2 (germline): SEHNR, FQNEAQ (reference sequence). V dropped 0 bases and J dropped 1; count of bases not matched to a gene: 2. CDR3: CASSLATSGSGTDTQYF. The CDR3 nucleotides are TGTGCCAGCAGCTTAGCGACTAGCGGGAGTGGCACAGATACGCAGTATTTT.

At least ten counts were recorded for this clonotype. The gene calls are TRBV3-1 and TRBJ1-6; TRBD1 agrees at 8 bases. This CDR3 has 14 amino acids. Germline CDR1 is LGHDT and CDR2 is YNNKEL (reference sequence). V gave up 4 bases and J gave up 9 bases; unmatched junction bases: 5. CDR3 nucleotides: TGTGCCAGCAGCCGGGGACAGGAAGGTTCACCCCTCCACTTT. It codes for CASSRGQEGSPLHF.

This clonotype occurred many times. The genes are TRBV5-6 and TRBJ2-3; TRBD2 matches 7 bases. The CDR3 length is 16 residues. Germline V lookup: CDR1 SGHDT, CDR2 YYEEEE. Unmatched junction bases numbered 10, after V lost 4 bases and J lost 2 bases. Here the CDR3 reads CASSQEAGSPTDTQYF. CDR3 bases: TGTGCCAGCAGCCAGGAAGCGGGGAGCCCCACAGATACGCAGTATTTT.

This clonotype was seen repeatedly, ten times or more. The chain employs TRBV19 and TRBJ2-3, with D hard to call. Trimming cost V 3 bases and J 10 bases, with 11 bases left between them. CDR3 length: 12 residues. Germline CDR1 LNHDA, CDR2 SQIVND (reference sequence). CDR3 DNA: TGTGCCAGTAGTATCCCAAGTGGCCCGCAGTATTTT. Protein: CASSIPSGPQYF.

In this sample, this clonotype turned up many times. This sequence joins TRBV5-1 and TRBJ2-1; the match to TRBD2 covers 7 bases. CDR3 length equals 15 residues. J gave up 5 bases and V 0 bases, and 5 bases lay outside the gene matches. Germline CDR1 and CDR2: SGHRS and YFSETQ. The CDR3 region is CASSLVASGDNEQFF. CDR3 sequence (DNA): TGCGCCAGCAGCTTGGTGGCTAGCGGTGACAATGAGCAGTTCTTC.

The table lists this clonotype with many counts. V is TRBV5-1 and J is TRBJ2-5; a possible D gene is TRBD1 (6 bases). Germline-derived CDR1 and CDR2 are SGHRS and YFSETQ. The length of the CDR3 is 14 residues. Between the trimmed V and J ends, which lost 0 bases and 4 bases, there was a span of 10 bases. This chain's CDR3 is CASSLAGRGETQYF. The CDR3 DNA follows: TGCGCCAGCAGCTTGGCGGGCAGGGGAGAGACCCAGTACTTC.

This clonotype was found many times. V and J are TRBV7-9 and TRBJ2-7, with D possibly matching TRBD2 (5 bases). V was trimmed by 5 bases and J by 5 bases, leaving 13 bases between them. The CDR3 contains 13 residues. In germline, CDR1 is SEHNR, CDR2 FQNEAQ (reference sequence). CDR3 nucleotide sequence: TGTGCCAGCAGCCCAAAGACGCGGGACGAGCAGTACGTC. Its translation: CASSPKTRDEQYV.